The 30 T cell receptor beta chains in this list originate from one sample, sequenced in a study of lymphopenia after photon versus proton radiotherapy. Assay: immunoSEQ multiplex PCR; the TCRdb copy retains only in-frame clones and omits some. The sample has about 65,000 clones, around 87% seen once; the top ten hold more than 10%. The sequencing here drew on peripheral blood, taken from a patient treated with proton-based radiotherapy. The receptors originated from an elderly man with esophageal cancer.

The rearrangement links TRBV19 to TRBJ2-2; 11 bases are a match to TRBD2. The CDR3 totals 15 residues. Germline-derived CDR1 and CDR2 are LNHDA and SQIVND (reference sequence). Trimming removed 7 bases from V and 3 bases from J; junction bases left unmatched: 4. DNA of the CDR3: TGTGCCAGTACTAAGGGACTAGCGGACACCGGGGAGCTGTTTTTT. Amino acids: CASTKGLADTGELFF.

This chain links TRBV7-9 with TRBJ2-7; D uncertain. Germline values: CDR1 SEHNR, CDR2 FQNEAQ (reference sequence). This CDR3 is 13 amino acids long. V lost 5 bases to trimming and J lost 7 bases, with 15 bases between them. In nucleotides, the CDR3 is TGTGCCAGCAGCCAAGGTGTGTTGTGGGAGCAGTACTTC. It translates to CASSQGVLWEQYF.

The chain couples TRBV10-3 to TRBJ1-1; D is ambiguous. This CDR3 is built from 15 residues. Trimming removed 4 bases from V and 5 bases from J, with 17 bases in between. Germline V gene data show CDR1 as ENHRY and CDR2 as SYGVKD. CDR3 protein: CAISGWRQVSTEAFF. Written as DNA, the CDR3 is TGTGCCATCAGTGGGTGGCGACAAGTTTCAACTGAAGCTTTCTTT.

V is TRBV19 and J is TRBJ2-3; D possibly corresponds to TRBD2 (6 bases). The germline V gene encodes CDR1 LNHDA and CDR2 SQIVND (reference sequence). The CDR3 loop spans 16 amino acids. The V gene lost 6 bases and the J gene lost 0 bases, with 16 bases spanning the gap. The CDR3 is CASRGRRTTSTDTQYF. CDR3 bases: TGTGCCAGTAGGGGACGAAGGACTACTAGCACAGATACGCAGTATTTT.

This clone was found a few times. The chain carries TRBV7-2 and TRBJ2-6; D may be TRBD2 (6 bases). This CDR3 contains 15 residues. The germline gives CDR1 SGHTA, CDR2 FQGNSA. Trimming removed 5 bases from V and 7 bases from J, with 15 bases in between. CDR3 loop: CASSPEGNRANVLTF. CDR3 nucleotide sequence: TGTGCCAGCAGCCCGGAGGGCAATCGAGCCAACGTCCTGACTTTC.

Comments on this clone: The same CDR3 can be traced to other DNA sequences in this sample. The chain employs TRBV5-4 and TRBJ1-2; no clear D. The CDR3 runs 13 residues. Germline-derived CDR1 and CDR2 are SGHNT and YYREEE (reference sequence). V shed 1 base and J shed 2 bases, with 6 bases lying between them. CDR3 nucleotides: TGTGCCAGCAGCTTGTACTTAAACTATGGCTACACCTTC. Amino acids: CASSLYLNYGYTF.

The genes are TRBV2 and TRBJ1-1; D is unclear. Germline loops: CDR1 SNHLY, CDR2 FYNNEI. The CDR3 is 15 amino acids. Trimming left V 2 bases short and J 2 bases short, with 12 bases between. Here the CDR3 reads CASSETTERNTEAFF. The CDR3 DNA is TGTGCCAGCAGTGAAACTACAGAAAGAAACACTGAAGCTTTCTTT.

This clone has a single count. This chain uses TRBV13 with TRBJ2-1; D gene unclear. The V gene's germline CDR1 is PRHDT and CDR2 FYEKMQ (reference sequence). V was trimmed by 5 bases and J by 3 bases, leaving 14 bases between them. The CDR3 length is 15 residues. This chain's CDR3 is CASSPPPMGYNEQFF. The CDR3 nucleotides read TGTGCCAGCAGCCCACCTCCTATGGGCTACAATGAGCAGTTCTTC.

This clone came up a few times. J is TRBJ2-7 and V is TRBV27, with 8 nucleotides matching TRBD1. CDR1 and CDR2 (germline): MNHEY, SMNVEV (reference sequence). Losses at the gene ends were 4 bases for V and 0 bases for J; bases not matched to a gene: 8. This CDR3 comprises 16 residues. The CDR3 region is CASSSLWTGSSYEQYF. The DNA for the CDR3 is TGTGCCAGCAGTTCCCTCTGGACAGGGAGCTCCTACGAGCAGTACTTC.

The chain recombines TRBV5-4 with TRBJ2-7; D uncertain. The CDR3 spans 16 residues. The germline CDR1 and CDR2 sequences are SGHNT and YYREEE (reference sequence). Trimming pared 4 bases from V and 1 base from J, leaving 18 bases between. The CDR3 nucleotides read TGTGCCAGCAGCGCTTCCCAGGCGACCTCTTCCTACGAGCAGTACTTC. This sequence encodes CASSASQATSSYEQYF.

CDR3 in amino acids: CASSVSLAGGSSYEQYF. As DNA, the CDR3 is TGTGCCAGCAGCGTTTCCCTAGCGGGGGGCTCCTCCTACGAGCAGTACTTC. The chain is built from TRBV9 and TRBJ2-7; 11 bases map to TRBD2. Germline V gene lookup returns CDR1 SGDLS and CDR2 YYNGEE. The CDR3 loop spans 17 amino acids. Germline trimming cut 2 bases from V and 0 bases from J; bases unmatched to any gene: 7.

The CDR3 protein is CATSRDPAKPETQYF. The CDR3 nucleotides are TGTGCCACCAGCAGAGATCCGGCAAAACCGGAGACCCAGTACTTC. The chain joins TRBV15 to TRBJ2-5; no definite D call. The CDR3 spans 15 residues. CDR1 LNHNV and CDR2 YYDKDF come from the germline V gene (reference sequence). Trimming shortened V by 0 bases and J by 5 bases, and 13 bases separated the two germline ends.

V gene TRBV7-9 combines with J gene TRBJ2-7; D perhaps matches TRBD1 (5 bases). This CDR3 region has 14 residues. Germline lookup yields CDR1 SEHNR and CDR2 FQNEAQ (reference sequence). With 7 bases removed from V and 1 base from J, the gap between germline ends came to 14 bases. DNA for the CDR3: TGTGCCAGCAATCGGGCAGGGTCATCCTACGAGCAGTACTTC. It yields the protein CASNRAGSSYEQYF.

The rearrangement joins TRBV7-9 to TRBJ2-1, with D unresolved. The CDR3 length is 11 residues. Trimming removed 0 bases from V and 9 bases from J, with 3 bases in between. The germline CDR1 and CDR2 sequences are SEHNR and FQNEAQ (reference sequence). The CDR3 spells CASSLAGEQFF. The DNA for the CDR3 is TGTGCCAGCAGCTTAGCGGGTGAGCAGTTCTTC.

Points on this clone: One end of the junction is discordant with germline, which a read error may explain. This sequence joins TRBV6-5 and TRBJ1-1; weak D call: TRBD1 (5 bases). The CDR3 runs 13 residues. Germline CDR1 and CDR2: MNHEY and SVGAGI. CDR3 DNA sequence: TGTGCCAGCAGTGAACAGGTGAAGACTGAAGCTTTCTTT. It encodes CASSEQVKTEAFF.

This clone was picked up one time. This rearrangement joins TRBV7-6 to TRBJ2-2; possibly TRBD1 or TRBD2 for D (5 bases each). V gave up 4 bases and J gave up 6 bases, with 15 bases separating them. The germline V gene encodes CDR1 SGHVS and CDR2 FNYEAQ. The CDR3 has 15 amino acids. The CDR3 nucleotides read TGTGCCAGCAGCTCTTTGGGGGTTGGCGCCGGGGAGCTGTTTTTT. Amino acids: CASSSLGVGAGELFF. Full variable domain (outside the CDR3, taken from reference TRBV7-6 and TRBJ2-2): GAGVSQSPRYKVTKRGQDVALRCDPISGHVSLYWYRQALGQGPEFLTYFNYEAQQDKSGLPNDRFSAERPEGSISTLTIQRTEQRDSAMYRCASSSLGVGAGELFFGEGSRLTVL.

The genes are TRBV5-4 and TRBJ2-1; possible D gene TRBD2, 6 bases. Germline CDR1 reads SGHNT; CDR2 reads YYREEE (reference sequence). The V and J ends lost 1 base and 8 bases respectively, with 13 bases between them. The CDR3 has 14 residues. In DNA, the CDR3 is TGTGCCAGCAGCTTGCAACGGGAGAGCTATGAGCAGTTCTTC. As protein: CASSLQRESYEQFF.

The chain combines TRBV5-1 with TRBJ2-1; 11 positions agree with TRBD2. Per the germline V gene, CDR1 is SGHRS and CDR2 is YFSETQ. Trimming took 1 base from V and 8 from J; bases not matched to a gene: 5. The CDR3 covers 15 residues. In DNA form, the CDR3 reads TGCGCCAGCAGCTTGCCTAGCGGGGGGCTGGATGAGCAGTTCTTC. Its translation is CASSLPSGGLDEQFF.

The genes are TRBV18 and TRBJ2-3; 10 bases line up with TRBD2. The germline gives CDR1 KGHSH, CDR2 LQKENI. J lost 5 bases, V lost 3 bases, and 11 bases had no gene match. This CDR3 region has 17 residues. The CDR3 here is CASSPYVAGGMGDTQYF. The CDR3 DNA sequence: TGTGCCAGCTCACCGTACGTAGCGGGGGGCATGGGAGATACGCAGTATTTT.

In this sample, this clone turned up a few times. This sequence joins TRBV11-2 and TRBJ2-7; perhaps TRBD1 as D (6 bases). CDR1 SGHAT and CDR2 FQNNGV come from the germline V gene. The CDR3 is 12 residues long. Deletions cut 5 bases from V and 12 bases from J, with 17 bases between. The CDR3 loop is CASSAEGVEGYF. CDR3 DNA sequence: TGTGCCAGCAGCGCCGAGGGGGTAGAGGGGTACTTC.

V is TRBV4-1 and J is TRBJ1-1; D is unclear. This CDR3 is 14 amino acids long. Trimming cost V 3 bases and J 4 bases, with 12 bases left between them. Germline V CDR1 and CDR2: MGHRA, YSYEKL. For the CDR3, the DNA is TGCGCCAGCAGCCAGTTGAGGGAGGTCACTGAAGCTTTCTTT. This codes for CASSQLREVTEAFF.

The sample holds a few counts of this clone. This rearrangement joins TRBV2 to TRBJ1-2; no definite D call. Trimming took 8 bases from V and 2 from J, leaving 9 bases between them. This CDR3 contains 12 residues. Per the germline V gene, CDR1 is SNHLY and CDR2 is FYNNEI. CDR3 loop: CASPRLNYGYTF. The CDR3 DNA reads TGTGCCAGCCCCAGGCTGAACTATGGCTACACCTTC.

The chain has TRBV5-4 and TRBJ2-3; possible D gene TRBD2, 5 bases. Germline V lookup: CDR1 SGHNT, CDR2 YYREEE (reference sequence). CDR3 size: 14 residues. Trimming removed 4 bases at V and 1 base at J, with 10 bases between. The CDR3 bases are TGTGCCAGCAGCGCTGAGGGCGGCACAGATACGCAGTATTTT. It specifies CASSAEGGTDTQYF.

CDR3 DNA: TGTGCCAGTAGTCAACGCGGCGGGAGCTACGAGCAGTACTTC. Its translation: CASSQRGGSYEQYF. V gene TRBV19 combines with J gene TRBJ2-7; 7 bases agree with TRBD2. This CDR3 comprises 14 residues. The J segment lost 3 bases and the V segment lost 5 bases, leaving 7 bases of the junction unmatched. CDR1 LNHDA and CDR2 SQIVND come from the germline V gene (reference sequence).

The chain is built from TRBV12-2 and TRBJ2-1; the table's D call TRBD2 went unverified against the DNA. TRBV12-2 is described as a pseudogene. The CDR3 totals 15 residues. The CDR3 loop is CASRLRTRGHNEQFF. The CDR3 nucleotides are TGTGCAAGTCGCTTACGGACCAGAGGGCACAATGAGCAGTTCTTC.

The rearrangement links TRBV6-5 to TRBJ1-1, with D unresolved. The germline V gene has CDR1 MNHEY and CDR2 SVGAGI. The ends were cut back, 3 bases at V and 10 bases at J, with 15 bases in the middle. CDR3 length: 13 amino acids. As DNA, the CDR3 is TGTGCCAGCAGTTATAGTCGAGTCGGGGTAGCTTTCTTT. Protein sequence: CASSYSRVGVAFF.

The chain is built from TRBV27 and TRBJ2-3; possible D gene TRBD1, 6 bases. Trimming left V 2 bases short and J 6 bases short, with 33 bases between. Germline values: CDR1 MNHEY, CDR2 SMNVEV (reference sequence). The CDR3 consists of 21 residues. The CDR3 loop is CASSLHGQTYAASPGMDTQYF. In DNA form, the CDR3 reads TGTGCCAGCAGTTTACACGGACAGACCTACGCGGCGAGTCCGGGGATGGATACGCAGTATTTT.

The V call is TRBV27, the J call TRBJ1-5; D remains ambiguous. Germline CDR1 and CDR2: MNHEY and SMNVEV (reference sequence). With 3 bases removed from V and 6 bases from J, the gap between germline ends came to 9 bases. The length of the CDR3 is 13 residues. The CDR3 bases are TGTGCCAGCAGTTTCTCTGTTGCTCAGCCCCAGCATTTT. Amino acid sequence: CASSFSVAQPQHF.

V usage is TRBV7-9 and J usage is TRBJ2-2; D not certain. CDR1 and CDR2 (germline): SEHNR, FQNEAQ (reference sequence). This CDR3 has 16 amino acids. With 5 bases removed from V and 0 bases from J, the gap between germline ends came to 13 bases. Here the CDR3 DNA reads TGTGCCAGCAGCCCCCAGAAGGCTTCGAACACCGGGGAGCTGTTTTTT. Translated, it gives CASSPQKASNTGELFF.

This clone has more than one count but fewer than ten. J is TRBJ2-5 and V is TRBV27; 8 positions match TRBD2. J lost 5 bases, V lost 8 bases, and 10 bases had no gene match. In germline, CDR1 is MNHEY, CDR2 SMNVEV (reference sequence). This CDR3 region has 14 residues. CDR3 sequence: CASGVSGMLETQYF. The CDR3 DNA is TGTGCCAGCGGTGTTAGCGGGATGTTGGAGACCCAGTACTTC.